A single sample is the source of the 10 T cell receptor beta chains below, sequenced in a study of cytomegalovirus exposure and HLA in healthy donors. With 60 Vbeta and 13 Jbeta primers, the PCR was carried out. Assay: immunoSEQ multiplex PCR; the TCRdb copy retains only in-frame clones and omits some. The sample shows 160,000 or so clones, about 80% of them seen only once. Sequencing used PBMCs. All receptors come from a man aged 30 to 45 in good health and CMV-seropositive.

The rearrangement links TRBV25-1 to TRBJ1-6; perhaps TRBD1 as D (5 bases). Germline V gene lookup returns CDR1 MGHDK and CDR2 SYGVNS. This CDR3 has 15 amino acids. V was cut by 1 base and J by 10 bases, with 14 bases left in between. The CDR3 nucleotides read TGTGCCAGCAGTGAATCATTGGGGCTAGTCTCACCCCTCCACTTT. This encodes CASSESLGLVSPLHF.

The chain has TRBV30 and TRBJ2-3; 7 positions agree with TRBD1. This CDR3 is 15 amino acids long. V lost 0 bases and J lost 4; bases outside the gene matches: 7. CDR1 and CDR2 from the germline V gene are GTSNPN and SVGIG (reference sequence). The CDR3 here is CAWSVGQTGADTQYF. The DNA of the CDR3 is TGTGCCTGGAGTGTAGGGCAAACAGGGGCAGATACGCAGTATTTT.

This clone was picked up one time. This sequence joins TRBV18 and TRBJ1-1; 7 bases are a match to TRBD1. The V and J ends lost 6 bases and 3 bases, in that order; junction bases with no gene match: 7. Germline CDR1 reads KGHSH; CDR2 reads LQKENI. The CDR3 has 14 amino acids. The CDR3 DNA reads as TGTGCCAGCTCCCCAATCACAGGGGACACTGAAGCTTTCTTT. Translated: CASSPITGDTEAFF. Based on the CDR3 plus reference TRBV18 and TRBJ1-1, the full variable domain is NAGVMQNPRHLVRRRGQEARLRCSPMKGHSHVYWYRQLPEEGLKFMVYLQKENIIDESGMPKERFSAEFPKEGPSILRIQQVVRGDSAAYFCASSPITGDTEAFFGQGTRLTVV.

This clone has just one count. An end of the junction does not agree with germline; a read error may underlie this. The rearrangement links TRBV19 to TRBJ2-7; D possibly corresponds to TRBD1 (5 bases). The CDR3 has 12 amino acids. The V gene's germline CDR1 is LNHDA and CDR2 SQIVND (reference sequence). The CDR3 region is CASSLDSYEQYF. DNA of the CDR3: TGTGCCAGTAGTCTAGACAGCTACGAGCAGTACTTC.

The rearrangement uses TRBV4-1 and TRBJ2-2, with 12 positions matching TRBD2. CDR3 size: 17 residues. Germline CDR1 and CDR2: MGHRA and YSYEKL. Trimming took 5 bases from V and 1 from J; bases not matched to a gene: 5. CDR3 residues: CASSSTSGGKNTGELFF. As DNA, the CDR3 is TGCGCCAGCAGCTCCACTAGCGGGGGGAAGAACACCGGGGAGCTGTTTTTT.

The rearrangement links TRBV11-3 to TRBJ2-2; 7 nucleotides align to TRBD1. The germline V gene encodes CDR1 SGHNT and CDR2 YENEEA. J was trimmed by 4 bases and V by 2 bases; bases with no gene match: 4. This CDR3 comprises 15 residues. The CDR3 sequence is CASSLHRGATGELFF. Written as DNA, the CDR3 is TGTGCCAGCAGCTTACACAGGGGTGCCACCGGGGAGCTGTTTTTT.

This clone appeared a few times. The CDR3 DNA is TGCGCCAGCAGCCAAGGTCCGCGAGGCGCCTACAATGAGCAGTTCTTC. Translating it yields CASSQGPRGAYNEQFF. The chain recombines TRBV4-1 with TRBJ2-1; no clear D. The CDR3 totals 16 residues. Trimming shortened V by 1 base and J by 2 bases, and 12 bases separated the two germline ends. Germline values: CDR1 MGHRA, CDR2 YSYEKL.

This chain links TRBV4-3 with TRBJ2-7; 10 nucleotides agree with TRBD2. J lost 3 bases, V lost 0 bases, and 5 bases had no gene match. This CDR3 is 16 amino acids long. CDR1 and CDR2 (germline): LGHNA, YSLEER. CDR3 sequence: CASSQDRASGGYEQYF. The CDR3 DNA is TGCGCCAGCAGCCAAGATCGAGCTAGCGGGGGCTACGAGCAGTACTTC.

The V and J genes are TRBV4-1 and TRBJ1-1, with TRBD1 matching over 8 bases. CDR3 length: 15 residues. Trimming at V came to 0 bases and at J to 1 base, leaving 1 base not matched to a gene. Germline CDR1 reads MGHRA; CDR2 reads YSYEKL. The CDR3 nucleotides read TGCGCCAGCAGCCAAGATCAGGGGGCGAACACTGAAGCTTTCTTT. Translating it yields CASSQDQGANTEAFF.

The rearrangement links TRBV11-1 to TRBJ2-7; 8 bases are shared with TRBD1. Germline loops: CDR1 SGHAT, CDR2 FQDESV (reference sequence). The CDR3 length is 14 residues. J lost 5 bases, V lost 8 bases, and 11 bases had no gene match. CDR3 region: CASGPGQGYNEQYF. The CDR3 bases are TGTGCCAGCGGCCCCGGACAGGGATACAACGAGCAGTACTTC.